These T cell receptor beta chains were read from a single sample in a study of immune evolution from preneoplasia to lung adenocarcinoma. Profiling relied on immunoSEQ multiplex PCR, and the TCRdb table lists in-frame clones only, not all of them. The sample gives about 6,300 clones, 75% to 85% of which show up once; roughly 8% is in the top ten. The sample was FFPE lung adenocarcinoma in situ tissue. These receptors all stem from a donor aged 70 or over with lung adenocarcinoma. The CDR3 runs from the conserved cysteine through the conserved F or W.

CDR3 protein,V gene
CASNPEGGSGLNQPQHF,TRBV4-1
CASSQPLTPNIQYF,TRBV14
CASSPGQGAREQYF,TRBV11-1
CASSIGGVAEKLFF,TRBV19
CASSPGGLNTEAFF,TRBV7-9
CASSVFSGRRPNTGELFF,TRBV9
CAWSSGGGSQPQHF,TRBV30
CASSPVGDTEAFF,TRBV18
CASSHGTGSYEQYF,TRBV18
CASSPTSGGTDTQYF,TRBV9
CASSIDSGYQPQHF,TRBV19
CASGFSQGNTQYF,TRBV14
CASSRAGTGPLSVGELFF,TRBV4-1
CASSQDPSGAHEQYF,TRBV14
CAWTSGGAQDTQYF,TRBV30
CAISEAGGGWTGELFF,TRBV10-3
CASSQLGQGHQPQHF,TRBV4-1
CASSHRGLANNEQFF,TRBV7-8
CASSYPDSQQYF,TRBV11-2
CASSLEALDTQYF,TRBV11-2
CASSLTSGGSTDTQYF,TRBV4-1
CASSLGSIYEQYF,TRBV7-9
CASRTSGGAATDTQYF,TRBV7-9
CASSQVTGEQFF,TRBV6-1
CASSAHRGNTEAFF,TRBV9
CASSLRPTSSGNTIYF,TRBV13
CASSSPIQLAGGYTDTQYF,TRBV28
CAISASGENEQFF,TRBV10-3
CASSQDRLAPYEQYF,TRBV5-4
CASSKSGTSTEAFF,TRBV9
CASSFFRTGSQPQHF,TRBV28
CASSLAQLEAFF,TRBV11-2
CASSLVGHQGTQYF,TRBV7-8
CSAISTDTQYF,TRBV20-1
CASSLGGLGTGVSNQPQHF,TRBV28
CASSFDPAFSYNSPLHF,TRBV28
CASSSPGNQPQHF,TRBV2
CASSGSTDTQYF,TRBV6-6
CASSRGQGGTGELFF,TRBV18
CASGPADSFFGYTF,TRBV12-5
CASGFPETQYF,TRBV12-5
CASRVSSGDTDTQYF,TRBV4-2
CASSSSRGAGYGYTF,TRBV11-2
CATRSAGQPHGYTF,TRBV15
CASSLDRRNQFF,TRBV7-2
CASSFGLAGFRSTGELFF,TRBV11-3
CASSLFSVVNTEAFF,TRBV5-4
CAWSAAVYGYTF,TRBV30
CASSSINRDIQYF,TRBV7-2
CASSQDGDNSGANVLTF,TRBV4-2
CASSPTGIANEKLFF,TRBV11-3
CASSTGQGREQYF,TRBV9
CASSEGTGIPYEQYF,TRBV5-1
CASIPPDGGYTEAFF,TRBV7-9
CASSPKAGSTDTQYF,TRBV18